These 20 T cell receptor beta chains were all obtained from the same sample, sequenced in a study of cytomegalovirus exposure and HLA in healthy donors. PCR employed 60 Vbeta and 13 Jbeta primers. Assay used: immunoSEQ multiplex PCR; TCRdb lists only in-frame clones, some missing. The table includes 100,000 to 150,000 clones, more than 80% detected once. The sample was PBMCs. The receptor source for this set is a man aged 30 to 45 in good health and CMV-seropositive.

The chain combines TRBV7-6 with TRBJ1-3; 8 nucleotides line up with TRBD1. The CDR3 covers 15 residues. V trimming: 6 bases; J trimming: 0 bases; junction bases outside the gene matches: 4. Germline CDR1 and CDR2: SGHVS and FNYEAQ. CDR3 in DNA: TGTGCCAGCAGACGGGGACAGGACTCTGGAAACACCATATATTTT. This gives the protein CASRRGQDSGNTIYF.

With regard to this clone: Distinct nucleotide sequences in the sample also encode this CDR3. The CDR3 reads CASSLGQGNYGYTF. The CDR3 nucleotides read TGTGCCAGCAGCTTAGGACAGGGGAACTATGGCTACACCTTC. V gene TRBV7-9 combines with J gene TRBJ1-2, with 8 bases matching TRBD1. Germline assignment: CDR1 SEHNR and CDR2 FQNEAQ (reference sequence). With 1 base clipped from V and 2 bases from J, the junction kept 0 bases outside the gene matches. The CDR3 is 14 residues long.

The chain employs TRBV5-4 and TRBJ2-7; D is undetermined. With 0 bases removed from V and 6 bases from J, the gap between germline ends came to 7 bases. CDR1 is SGHNT, CDR2 YYREEE, per germline (reference sequence). The CDR3 contains 12 residues. CDR3 loop: CASSLDSGEQYF. CDR3 bases: TGTGCCAGCAGCTTGGACTCTGGCGAGCAGTACTTC.

This chain joins TRBV6-6 and TRBJ2-7, with 9 nucleotides matching TRBD1. V lost 6 bases to trimming and J lost 3 bases; unmatched junction nucleotides: 9. The CDR3 runs to 15 residues. Germline CDR1 and CDR2: MNHNY and SVGAGI (reference sequence). The CDR3 reads CASRINPGQGYEQYF. Written as DNA, the CDR3 is TGTGCCAGCAGAATAAACCCGGGACAGGGCTACGAGCAGTACTTC.

The rearrangement joins TRBV28 to TRBJ2-3; maybe TRBD2 (5 bases). V was cut by 2 bases and J by 0 bases, with 6 bases left in between. The CDR3 has 14 amino acids. Germline-derived CDR1 and CDR2 are MDHEN and SYDVKM. The CDR3 DNA reads TGTGCCAGCAGTTTAGCGGGTAGCACAGATACGCAGTATTTT. Translated, it gives CASSLAGSTDTQYF.

In DNA, the CDR3 is TGTGCCAGCAGCCCAGGGGCCCCTCCCTACGAGCAGTACTTC. Amino acid sequence: CASSPGAPPYEQYF. This chain joins TRBV5-4 and TRBJ2-7; weak D call: TRBD1 (6 bases). Germline-derived CDR1 and CDR2 are SGHNT and YYREEE (reference sequence). The CDR3 totals 14 residues. Trimming took off 4 bases at V and 2 bases at J, with 13 bases between the two ends.

The gene calls are TRBV27 and TRBJ2-3, with D maybe TRBD2 (5 bases). The CDR3 extends over 15 amino acids. Germline V gives CDR1 MNHEY, CDR2 SMNVEV (reference sequence). With 3 bases removed from V and 2 bases from J, the gap between germline ends came to 12 bases. The CDR3 region has the DNA TGTGCCAGCAGTTTCACGGGGAGACCCACAGATACGCAGTATTTT. Amino acids: CASSFTGRPTDTQYF.

The chain employs TRBV27 and TRBJ2-1, with 8 bases identical to TRBD1. The V gene's germline CDR1 is MNHEY and CDR2 SMNVEV (reference sequence). Trimming at V came to 6 bases and at J to 7 bases, leaving 5 bases not matched to a gene. This CDR3 contains 13 residues. The CDR3 loop is CASSKHRGNEQFF. CDR3 nucleotide sequence: TGTGCCAGCAGCAAACACAGGGGGAATGAGCAGTTCTTC.

This clone was seen only a few times. This CDR3 reads CASSISLGQSYTEAFF. CDR3 sequence (DNA): TGTGCCAGTAGTATAAGTTTAGGACAGAGTTACACTGAAGCTTTCTTT. V usage is TRBV19 and J usage is TRBJ1-1; a possible D gene is TRBD1 (6 bases). V was trimmed by 2 bases and J by 3 bases, leaving 16 bases between them. Germline CDR1 is LNHDA and CDR2 is SQIVND (reference sequence). The CDR3 spans 16 residues. Combining the CDR3 with reference TRBV19 and TRBJ1-1 gives the whole variable domain DGGITQSPKYLFRKEGQNVTLSCEQNLNHDAMYWYRQDPGQGLRLIYYSQIVNDFQKGDIAEGYSVSREKKESFPLTVTSAQKNPTAFYLCASSISLGQSYTEAFFGQGTRLTVV.

In nucleotides, the CDR3 is TGTGCCAGCAGTTTCCAGGGGTCTGGAAACACCATATATTTT. This sequence encodes CASSFQGSGNTIYF. This rearrangement joins TRBV6-5 to TRBJ1-3; perhaps TRBD1 as D (6 bases). Germline CDR1 MNHEY, CDR2 SVGAGI. The CDR3 spans 14 residues. V was cut by 4 bases and J by 1 base, with 8 bases left in between.

This clone was seen a few times. The V and J genes are TRBV6-1 and TRBJ1-3; a weak D match, TRBD1 (6 bases). Germline-derived CDR1 and CDR2 are MNHNS and SASEGT. V was shortened by 2 bases and J by 3 bases, with 11 bases between the two germline ends. The length of the CDR3 is 15 residues. The CDR3 nucleotides are TGTGCCAGCAGTGAAAGGGGGATTTATGGAAACACCATATATTTT. As protein: CASSERGIYGNTIYF.

This chain joins TRBV9 and TRBJ2-1, with TRBD1 as a possible D gene (6 bases). Deletions cut 2 bases from V and 2 bases from J, with 20 bases between. CDR3 size: 18 residues. Germline V gene lookup returns CDR1 SGDLS and CDR2 YYNGEE. The CDR3 is CASSVTPRQARPYNEQFF. In nucleotides, the CDR3 is TGTGCCAGCAGCGTCACACCAAGACAGGCCCGCCCCTACAATGAGCAGTTCTTC.

The V call is TRBV5-1, the J call TRBJ2-3; 10 bases align to TRBD2. CDR3 size: 17 residues. Trimming cost V 5 bases and J 2 bases; bases outside gene matches: 11. The germline CDR1 and CDR2 sequences are SGHRS and YFSETQ. CDR3 amino acids: CASSEGTTSGATDTQYF. CDR3 DNA: TGCGCCAGCAGTGAGGGGACTACTAGCGGGGCCACAGATACGCAGTATTTT.

This chain connects TRBV6-7 to TRBJ2-2; D gene unclear. Being an ORF, TRBV6-7 has a function that is uncertain. There are 14 residues in the CDR3. The germline V and J ends were trimmed by 6 bases and 0 bases, with 8 bases remaining between them. The CDR3 nucleotides read TGTGCCAGCAGCCCCCTCCCGAACACCGGGGAGCTGTTTTTT. It codes for CASSPLPNTGELFF.

This clone has a handful of counts. Sequence at one end of the junction differs from germline and may be a read error. This chain joins TRBV5-1 and TRBJ2-6; 7 bases align to TRBD1. This CDR3 has 18 amino acids. Per the germline V gene, CDR1 is SGHRS and CDR2 is YFSETQ. The CDR3 DNA is TGCGCCAGCAGCGCCCACCCGGGACAGCTGTCTGGGGCCAACGGCCTGACTTTC. Encoded protein: CASSAHPGQLSGANGLTF.

V gene TRBV5-5 combines with J gene TRBJ2-2; tentative D call: TRBD2 (6 bases). Germline CDR1 and CDR2: SGHKS and YYEKEE (reference sequence). The CDR3 extends over 16 amino acids. Trimming shortened V by 5 bases and J by 5 bases, and 19 bases separated the two germline ends. CDR3 region: CASSPGSLDGTGELFF. The CDR3, as DNA: TGTGCCAGCAGTCCCGGGAGCCTGGACGGGACCGGGGAGCTGTTTTTT.

The genes are TRBV29-1 and TRBJ1-2, with TRBD1 identical over 11 bases. With 4 bases clipped from V and 3 bases from J, the junction kept 4 bases outside the gene matches. The CDR3 has 14 residues. The germline V gene encodes CDR1 SQVTM and CDR2 ANQGSEA. The CDR3 loop reads CSVVWGQGDYGYTF. CDR3 bases: TGCAGCGTTGTCTGGGGACAGGGGGACTATGGCTACACCTTC.

The chain combines TRBV10-1 with TRBJ2-7, with D possibly TRBD2 on 6 matching bases. The length of the CDR3 is 11 residues. The germline V gene encodes CDR1 WNHNN and CDR2 SYGVQD (reference sequence). The germline V and J ends were trimmed by 11 bases and 7 bases, with 15 bases remaining between them. The CDR3 coding sequence is TGCGCCTCCTCCGGAGGGTTTGAGCAGTACTTC. Amino acid sequence: CASSGGFEQYF.

The rearrangement joins TRBV19 to TRBJ1-5; a possible D gene is TRBD1 (6 bases). The V gene lost 0 bases and the J gene lost 5 bases, with 11 bases spanning the gap. Germline V gene data show CDR1 as LNHDA and CDR2 as SQIVND (reference sequence). CDR3 length: 15 amino acids. The CDR3 reads CASSIDGGTDQPQHF. In DNA form, the CDR3 reads TGTGCCAGTAGTATAGATGGGGGCACCGATCAGCCCCAGCATTTT.

J is TRBJ1-2 and V is TRBV10-3; D is uncertain. This CDR3 has 12 residues. Germline loops: CDR1 ENHRY, CDR2 SYGVKD. Trimming stripped 5 bases from V and 13 bases from J, with 17 bases between. The CDR3 nucleotides are TGTGCCATCAGTTCGGGGAGACCCGGCCTCACCTTC. Translating gives CAISSGRPGLTF.